Below, 29 T cell receptor beta chains from the same sample are listed, as sequenced in a study of shared clonotypes between healthy human individuals. Libraries were prepared by immunoSEQ multiplex PCR; TCRdb keeps only in-frame clonotypes and omits some of them. The data hold about a million clones, with around four fifths observed a single time. Sequencing was performed on memory CD4+ T cells sorted from blood. Subset given: CD45RA-negative fraction. These receptors were collected from a young man in good health.

The chain uses TRBV6-1 and TRBJ2-4; a possible D gene is TRBD1 (5 bases). The CDR3 has 18 amino acids. From germline, CDR1 is MNHNS and CDR2 SASEGT. V shed 2 bases and J shed 0 bases, with 17 bases lying between them. CDR3 nucleotides: TGTGCCAGCAGTGAAAGAGACAGTACTGCTATAGCCAAAAACATTCAGTACTTC. Its translation is CASSERDSTAIAKNIQYF.

J is TRBJ2-5 and V is TRBV7-9; D gene uncertain. Germline V gives CDR1 SEHNR, CDR2 FQNEAQ (reference sequence). Trimming shortened V by 5 bases and J by 4 bases, and 17 bases separated the two germline ends. This CDR3 spans 15 amino acids. The CDR3 DNA sequence: TGTGCCAGCAGCCCCTCCAGGACGGGTATAGAGACCCAGTACTTC. Translation: CASSPSRTGIETQYF. The entire variable domain, with the rest obtained from reference TRBV7-9 and TRBJ2-5, is as follows: DTGVSQNPRHKITKRGQNVTFRCDPISEHNRLYWYRQTLGQGPEFLTYFQNEAQLEKSRLLSDRFSAERPKGSFSTLEIQRTEQGDSAMYLCASSPSRTGIETQYFGPGTRLLVL.

In DNA, the CDR3 is TGTGCCAGCAGCCAAGCTCTAGCCGCCGGGGAGCTGTTTTTT. Translated, it gives CASSQALAAGELFF. J is TRBJ2-2 and V is TRBV14, with D possibly matching TRBD2 (5 bases). The germline V gene encodes CDR1 SGHDN and CDR2 FVKESK. This CDR3 region has 14 residues. V dropped 1 base and J dropped 6 bases, with 9 bases sitting between them.

V usage is TRBV13 and J usage is TRBJ2-5; no clear D gene. The ends were cut back, 4 bases at V and 7 bases at J, with 7 bases in the middle. This CDR3 has 11 amino acids. CDR1 PRHDT and CDR2 FYEKMQ come from the germline V gene (reference sequence). CDR3 in amino acids: CASSSVGTQYF. CDR3 coding DNA: TGTGCCAGCAGCTCGGTGGGGACCCAGTACTTC.

The gene calls are TRBV6-1 and TRBJ1-2; D is unclear. From germline, CDR1 is MNHNS and CDR2 SASEGT. The CDR3 has 13 residues. With 8 bases removed from V and 4 bases from J, the gap between germline ends came to 14 bases. This chain's CDR3 is CASFSSWGYGYTF. The CDR3 DNA follows: TGTGCCAGCTTTTCTAGCTGGGGCTATGGCTACACCTTC.

A remark on this clone: Distinct nucleotide sequences in the sample also encode this CDR3. The rearrangement uses TRBV2 and TRBJ1-4, with D unresolved. Germline CDR1 reads SNHLY; CDR2 reads FYNNEI. Between the trimmed V and J ends, which lost 2 bases and 7 bases, there was a span of 5 bases. The CDR3 totals 12 residues. In DNA, the CDR3 is TGTGCCAGCAGTGAAAACAGTGAAAAACTGTTTTTT. Translating gives CASSENSEKLFF.

The chain has TRBV7-9 and TRBJ1-2; D gene uncertain. The ends were cut back, 4 bases at V and 2 bases at J, with 11 bases in the middle. The length of the CDR3 is 14 residues. The germline CDR1 and CDR2 sequences are SEHNR and FQNEAQ (reference sequence). The CDR3 here is CASSSPSGNYGYTF. CDR3 nucleotides: TGTGCCAGCAGCTCCCCCTCGGGGAACTATGGCTACACCTTC.

V usage is TRBV5-4 and J usage is TRBJ1-2; 8 bases are shared with TRBD1. The CDR3 is 18 residues long. The V gene's germline CDR1 is SGHNT and CDR2 YYREEE (reference sequence). Trimming at V came to 1 base and at J to 2 bases, leaving 13 bases not matched to a gene. CDR3 sequence (DNA): TGTGCCAGCAGCTTGTTATCGACAGGGGCCCCTATCAACTATGGCTACACCTTC. Its translation is CASSLLSTGAPINYGYTF.

The chain uses TRBV2 and TRBJ1-2; no firm D call. The length of the CDR3 is 15 residues. Looked up from germline, CDR1 is SNHLY and CDR2 is FYNNEI. Trimming removed 7 bases at V and 4 bases at J, with 19 bases between. CDR3 sequence: CASKKVQSISYGYTF. In DNA, the CDR3 is TGTGCCAGCAAGAAGGTCCAATCAATCTCCTATGGCTACACCTTC.

This clone was detected once. The chain joins TRBV18 to TRBJ1-5; 10 bases fit TRBD1. Trimming at V came to 9 bases and at J to 5 bases, leaving 4 bases not matched to a gene. Germline V gene lookup returns CDR1 KGHSH and CDR2 LQKENI. There are 13 residues in the CDR3. For the CDR3, the DNA is TGTGCCAGTCGACAGGGGGCAGATCAGCCCCAGCATTTT. Residues: CASRQGADQPQHF.

This clone was observed a single time. V and J are TRBV5-1 and TRBJ2-3, with 8 bases lining up with TRBD2. Germline V lookup: CDR1 SGHRS, CDR2 YFSETQ. V shed 4 bases and J 1 base; nucleotides not matched to a gene: 14. The CDR3 is 18 residues long. Written as DNA, the CDR3 is TGCGCCAGCAGCCCCTCGGATGGAAGCGGGAGACGCACAGATACGCAGTATTTT. Translating gives CASSPSDGSGRRTDTQYF.

The genes are TRBV7-9 and TRBJ2-1, with D possibly matching TRBD2 (5 bases). V gave up 5 bases and J gave up 2 bases, with 7 bases separating them. Germline V gene lookup returns CDR1 SEHNR and CDR2 FQNEAQ (reference sequence). This CDR3 has 13 amino acids. CDR3 amino acids: CASSTSAYNEQFF. DNA for the CDR3: TGTGCCAGCAGCACTAGTGCCTACAATGAGCAGTTCTTC.

The chain is built from TRBV7-2 and TRBJ1-1; the D is unclear. This CDR3 comprises 13 residues. CDR1 and CDR2 (germline): SGHTA, FQGNSA. The V end was cut by 4 bases, the J end by 0 bases, with 6 bases between. The DNA of the CDR3 is TGTGCCAGCAGCTACAGCGTGAACACTGAAGCTTTCTTT. This codes for CASSYSVNTEAFF.

This sequence joins TRBV2 and TRBJ1-6; 8 bases line up with TRBD1. The CDR3 runs to 12 residues. Looked up from germline, CDR1 is SNHLY and CDR2 is FYNNEI. V was clipped by 8 bases and J by 11 bases; unmatched bases: 5. This chain's CDR3 is CASADRGAPLHF. The CDR3 coding sequence is TGTGCCAGCGCCGACAGGGGAGCACCCCTCCACTTT.

The chain couples TRBV29-1 to TRBJ1-1, with a tentative D call TRBD1 (5 bases). Looked up from germline, CDR1 is SQVTM and CDR2 is ANQGSEA. Between the trimmed V and J ends, which lost 0 bases and 4 bases, there was a span of 12 bases. The CDR3 totals 14 residues. The CDR3 bases are TGCAGCGTTGAAGAACCTCCGGGGGGCACTGAAGCTTTCTTT. It yields the protein CSVEEPPGGTEAFF.

This clone was detected only a few times. The chain uses TRBV2 and TRBJ1-2; D remains ambiguous. CDR3 length equals 12 residues. Germline V gene lookup returns CDR1 SNHLY and CDR2 FYNNEI. Trimming removed 5 bases from V and 8 bases from J, with 12 bases in between. CDR3 sequence reads: CASSSELAGYTF. Here the CDR3 DNA reads TGTGCCAGCAGTTCGGAACTGGCAGGCTACACCTTC.

This clone showed up just once. V and J are TRBV7-8 and TRBJ2-7, with 7 nucleotides matching TRBD2. The CDR3 consists of 15 residues. Trimming cost V 8 bases and J 2 bases; bases outside gene matches: 12. Germline V CDR1 and CDR2: SGHVS, FQNEAQ. CDR3 loop: CASGAGEGGTYEQYF. The CDR3 DNA reads as TGTGCCAGCGGGGCCGGGGAGGGAGGGACCTACGAGCAGTACTTC.

The V and J genes are TRBV19 and TRBJ2-3, with TRBD2 matching over 9 bases. The CDR3 sequence is 14 residues long. CDR1 and CDR2 from the germline V gene are LNHDA and SQIVND (reference sequence). The V gene end was trimmed by 4 bases and the J gene end by 4 bases; junction bases not matched to a gene: 3. The CDR3 bases are TGTGCCAGTAGTACGGGACTAGCTGCAGATACGCAGTATTTT. It encodes CASSTGLAADTQYF.

The V and J genes are TRBV6-5 and TRBJ2-7, with TRBD1 matching over 8 bases. This CDR3 spans 13 amino acids. After removal of 6 bases from V and 5 bases from J, the junction contained 6 bases not matched to a gene. Germline V gives CDR1 MNHEY, CDR2 SVGAGI. DNA of the CDR3: TGTGCCAGCAGAAAAGGACAGGGCCACGAGCAGTACTTC. Protein sequence: CASRKGQGHEQYF.

The chain carries TRBV27 and TRBJ1-2; TRBD1 might be the D (6 bases). The V gene's germline CDR1 is MNHEY and CDR2 SMNVEV (reference sequence). CDR3 length: 14 amino acids. Trimming stripped 8 bases from V and 4 bases from J, with 17 bases between. The CDR3 region is CASRLTGFGYGYTF. The CDR3 coding sequence is TGTGCCAGCCGACTTACAGGGTTCGGCTATGGCTACACCTTC.

V and J are TRBV5-1 and TRBJ2-1; 14 positions match TRBD2. Germline V CDR1 and CDR2: SGHRS, YFSETQ. Unmatched junction bases numbered 11, after V lost 4 bases and J lost 8 bases. This CDR3 is 17 amino acids long. The DNA for the CDR3 is TGCGCCAGCAGCAACAACCCGGGACTAGCGGGAGCAGATGAGCAGTTCTTC. It codes for CASSNNPGLAGADEQFF.

The chain has TRBV11-2 and TRBJ1-3; tentatively, D is TRBD1 (6 bases). The CDR3 has 18 amino acids. The ends were cut back, 5 bases at V and 3 bases at J, with 23 bases in the middle. Germline assignment: CDR1 SGHAT and CDR2 FQNNGV. The CDR3 DNA reads TGTGCCAGCAGCCGGACGACCGGAGAGGGGGGTCTTGGAAACACCATATATTTT. It specifies CASSRTTGEGGLGNTIYF. Filled out from reference TRBV11-2 and TRBJ1-3, the complete variable domain reads EAGVAQSPRYKIIEKRQSVAFWCNPISGHATLYWYQQILGQGPKLLIQFQNNGVVDDSQLPKDRFSAERLKGVDSTLKIQPAKLEDSAVYLCASSRTTGEGGLGNTIYFGEGSWLTVV.

This clone is a singleton in its sample. J is TRBJ2-1 and V is TRBV5-1; tentatively, D is TRBD1 (5 bases). Germline V lookup: CDR1 SGHRS, CDR2 YFSETQ. V lost 0 bases, J lost 6 bases, and 10 bases lay in between. CDR3 length equals 14 residues. CDR3 residues: CASSLEAGLNEQFF. CDR3 nucleotides: TGCGCCAGCAGCTTGGAAGCAGGGCTCAATGAGCAGTTCTTC.

This clone showed up just once. The rearrangement uses TRBV10-3 and TRBJ2-7; D unresolved. Germline V gene sequence: CDR1 ENHRY, CDR2 SYGVKD. The CDR3 consists of 12 residues. Trimming removed 11 bases at V and 0 bases at J, with 11 bases between. The CDR3 bases are TGTGCCGCCCAGATAGGCTCCTACGAGCAGTACTTC. Its translation: CAAQIGSYEQYF.

The chain carries TRBV28 and TRBJ1-6, with D possibly being TRBD1 (5 bases). Trimming cost V 7 bases and J 5 bases, with 15 bases left between them. This CDR3 spans 15 amino acids. CDR1 and CDR2 (germline): MDHEN, SYDVKM. The CDR3 reads CASNIPTGDNSPLHF. The CDR3, as DNA: TGTGCCAGCAACATACCAACGGGGGATAATTCACCCCTCCACTTT.

This clone was found many times. The V and J genes are TRBV19 and TRBJ1-1; tentative D call: TRBD1 (5 bases). Germline V gene data show CDR1 as LNHDA and CDR2 as SQIVND (reference sequence). This CDR3 contains 13 residues. V was cut by 5 bases and J by 7 bases, with 14 bases left in between. This chain's CDR3 is CASSHTGRVEAFF. CDR3 in DNA: TGTGCCAGTAGTCATACGGGGCGGGTTGAAGCTTTCTTT. The whole variable domain, filled in from reference TRBV19 and TRBJ1-1, reads DGGITQSPKYLFRKEGQNVTLSCEQNLNHDAMYWYRQDPGQGLRLIYYSQIVNDFQKGDIAEGYSVSREKKESFPLTVTSAQKNPTAFYLCASSHTGRVEAFFGQGTRLTVV.

On this clone: This may arise from a read error, as a much more abundant clone is one base away. This chain links TRBV4-3 with TRBJ2-1; maybe TRBD2 (6 bases). Trimming cost V 4 bases and J 0 bases, with 10 bases left between them. In germline, CDR1 is LGHNA, CDR2 YSLEER. CDR3 length equals 15 residues. In DNA form, the CDR3 reads TGCGCCAGCAGCCCTGGGGGGAGCTCCTACAATGAGCAGTTCTTC. Amino acids: CASSPGGSSYNEQFF.

The chain couples TRBV5-6 to TRBJ2-7, with 9 bases matching TRBD1. Unmatched junction bases numbered 7, after V lost 5 bases and J lost 1 base. CDR1 is SGHDT and CDR2 is YYEEEE in the germline V gene. The CDR3 is 15 residues long. The CDR3 region is CASRRQGEGSYEQYF. CDR3 bases: TGTGCCAGCAGGAGACAGGGGGAAGGATCCTACGAGCAGTACTTC.

The rearrangement joins TRBV19 to TRBJ1-1; D possibly corresponds to TRBD1 (5 bases). The germline V gene has CDR1 LNHDA and CDR2 SQIVND (reference sequence). The CDR3 sequence is 13 residues long. The ends were cut back, 8 bases at V and 2 bases at J, with 12 bases in the middle. CDR3 residues: CASFDRANTEAFF. Written as DNA, the CDR3 is TGTGCCAGTTTTGACAGAGCCAACACTGAAGCTTTCTTT.